The 21 T cell receptor beta chains in this list originate from one sample, sequenced in a study of blood T cell repertoires in COVID-19. Assay: immunoSEQ multiplex PCR; the TCRdb copy retains only in-frame clones and omits some. The data contain some 76,000 clones, more than 85% of them singletons. Sequenced material: peripheral blood. The receptors stem from a man in his sixties with acute or convalescent COVID-19.

The chain employs TRBV19 and TRBJ2-1, with 7 bases lining up with TRBD2. V shed 5 bases and J 3 bases; nucleotides not matched to a gene: 10. The CDR3 is made up of 16 amino acids. CDR1 is LNHDA, CDR2 SQIVND, per germline (reference sequence). This chain's CDR3 is CASSGGRSGDYNEQFF. The CDR3 DNA sequence: TGTGCCAGTAGTGGGGGGAGGAGCGGGGACTACAATGAGCAGTTCTTC.

This chain joins TRBV27 and TRBJ1-6; TRBD1 aligns across 8 bases. CDR1 and CDR2 (germline): MNHEY, SMNVEV (reference sequence). The CDR3 has 15 amino acids. V dropped 6 bases and J dropped 7; count of bases not matched to a gene: 8. CDR3 nucleotide sequence: TGTGCCAGCAGGGACCAGACAGGGGCAAATTCACCCCTCCACTTT. Its protein product is CASRDQTGANSPLHF.

V is TRBV11-2 and J is TRBJ2-7, with a possible D match to TRBD1 (6 bases). Trimming stripped 4 bases from V and 3 bases from J, with 16 bases between. The CDR3 covers 15 residues. Germline loops: CDR1 SGHAT, CDR2 FQNNGV. CDR3 DNA sequence: TGTGCCAGCAGCTCAGGCGGACAGACCCTCTACGAGCAGTACTTC. Its protein product is CASSSGGQTLYEQYF.

This sequence joins TRBV7-3 and TRBJ2-2, with D possibly matching TRBD2 (6 bases). The CDR3 runs to 15 residues. V was pared by 6 bases and J by 8 bases, with 19 bases between. CDR1 and CDR2 (germline): SGHTA, FQGTGA. The CDR3 nucleotides are TGTGCCAGCAGTGTTAGCGGAGGGGCCTCTGGGGAGCTGTTTTTT. Protein product: CASSVSGGASGELFF.

The rearrangement joins TRBV6-1 to TRBJ1-2; a weak D match, TRBD1 (5 bases). This CDR3 is 13 amino acids long. Trimming took 1 base from V and 8 from J, leaving 11 bases between them. CDR1 MNHNS and CDR2 SASEGT come from the germline V gene. The CDR3 loop is CASSEVRGRGYTF. The CDR3 region has the DNA TGTGCCAGCAGTGAAGTTAGGGGCCGAGGCTACACCTTC.

The chain joins TRBV5-4 to TRBJ2-7; D is perhaps TRBD2 (5 bases). This CDR3 has 16 residues. The germline gives CDR1 SGHNT, CDR2 YYREEE (reference sequence). V lost 1 base, J lost 9 bases, and 23 bases lay in between. CDR3 amino acids: CASSLPAGQAGSTQYF. The CDR3 region has the DNA TGTGCCAGCAGCTTGCCCGCGGGTCAGGCGGGTAGTACGCAGTACTTC. Full variable domain (outside the CDR3, taken from reference TRBV5-4 and TRBJ2-7): ETGVTQSPTHLIKTRGQQVTLRCSSQSGHNTVSWYQQALGQGPQFIFQYYREEENGRGNFPPRFSGLQFPNYSSELNVNALELDDSALYLCASSLPAGQAGSTQYFGPGTRLTVT.

The chain has TRBV19 and TRBJ1-3; TRBD1 is a possible D gene (6 bases). Deletions cut 7 bases from V and 2 bases from J, with 12 bases between. The CDR3 runs 14 residues. Germline CDR1 is LNHDA and CDR2 is SQIVND (reference sequence). CDR3 nucleotide sequence: TGTGCCAGTAAACTACAGGGCCCTGGAAACACCATATATTTT. This encodes CASKLQGPGNTIYF.

The V gene is TRBV5-1, the J gene TRBJ1-2; TRBD1 matches at 9 bases. The CDR3 loop spans 14 amino acids. CDR1 is SGHRS, CDR2 YFSETQ, per germline. V dropped 0 bases and J dropped 5; count of bases not matched to a gene: 2. CDR3 residues: CASSLEGTGYGYTF. CDR3 DNA: TGCGCCAGCAGCTTGGAGGGGACAGGGTATGGCTACACCTTC. The whole variable domain, filled in from reference TRBV5-1 and TRBJ1-2, reads KAGVTQTPRYLIKTRGQQVTLSCSPISGHRSVSWYQQTPGQGLQFLFEYFSETQRNKGNFPGRFSGRQFSNSRSEMNVSTLELGDSALYLCASSLEGTGYGYTFGSGTRLTVV.

J is TRBJ2-7 and V is TRBV27; TRBD1 agrees at 10 bases. V dropped 8 bases and J dropped 5; count of bases not matched to a gene: 6. From germline, CDR1 is MNHEY and CDR2 SMNVEV (reference sequence). The CDR3 spans 13 residues. CDR3 in DNA: TGTGCCAGCCTTAGACAGGGGGCGGACGAGCAGTACTTC. Its translation is CASLRQGADEQYF.

The chain is built from TRBV29-1 and TRBJ2-2; TRBD1 matches at 10 bases. Unmatched junction bases numbered 12, after V lost 7 bases and J lost 4 bases. The CDR3 sequence is 16 residues long. The germline gives CDR1 SQVTM, CDR2 ANQGSEA. The CDR3 DNA reads TGCAGCGCCACCTCTGGGACAGGGGCGGTCACCGGGGAGCTGTTTTTT. Its translation: CSATSGTGAVTGELFF.

V is TRBV5-4 and J is TRBJ2-5; 9 bases agree with TRBD1. Germline V gene sequence: CDR1 SGHNT, CDR2 YYREEE (reference sequence). The V and J ends lost 4 bases and 3 bases, in that order; junction bases with no gene match: 4. The CDR3 runs to 14 residues. The CDR3 spells CASSDGQGKETQYF. The CDR3 DNA reads TGTGCCAGCAGCGACGGACAGGGGAAAGAGACCCAGTACTTC.

V is TRBV7-3 and J is TRBJ2-3; no clear D gene. V lost 5 bases and J 0 bases, leaving 9 bases between the germline ends. The CDR3 sequence is 14 residues long. Germline values: CDR1 SGHTA, CDR2 FQGTGA. The CDR3 nucleotides are TGTGCCAGCAGCCAAAGCATTAGCACAGATACGCAGTATTTT. This translates into CASSQSISTDTQYF.

The chain links TRBV25-1 to TRBJ2-3; perhaps TRBD1 as D (6 bases). The CDR3 consists of 15 residues. Germline-derived CDR1 and CDR2 are MGHDK and SYGVNS. Trimming took 2 bases from V and 0 from J, leaving 9 bases between them. The CDR3 sequence is CASSERGLSTDTQYF. The CDR3 DNA follows: TGTGCCAGCAGTGAAAGGGGGTTAAGCACAGATACGCAGTATTTT.

V usage is TRBV5-1 and J usage is TRBJ1-2, with TRBD1 matching 7 bases. The germline gives CDR1 SGHRS, CDR2 YFSETQ. Trimming took 0 bases from V and 8 from J; bases not matched to a gene: 7. The CDR3 totals 14 residues. Here the CDR3 reads CASSLGQGVGGYTF. The DNA for the CDR3 is TGCGCCAGCAGCTTGGGACAGGGCGTGGGGGGCTACACCTTC. Supplemented by reference TRBV5-1 and TRBJ1-2, the full variable domain reads KAGVTQTPRYLIKTRGQQVTLSCSPISGHRSVSWYQQTPGQGLQFLFEYFSETQRNKGNFPGRFSGRQFSNSRSEMNVSTLELGDSALYLCASSLGQGVGGYTFGSGTRLTVV.

This sequence joins TRBV5-1 and TRBJ2-1; 10 bases match TRBD2. Germline CDR1 SGHRS, CDR2 YFSETQ. CDR3 length: 17 amino acids. Germline trimming cut 0 bases from V and 6 bases from J; bases unmatched to any gene: 9. The CDR3 reads CASSLATSGSWGNEQFF. The CDR3 region has the DNA TGCGCCAGCAGCTTGGCGACTAGCGGGTCGTGGGGCAATGAGCAGTTCTTC.

V is TRBV5-4 and J is TRBJ2-3; 16 bases line up with TRBD2. This CDR3 is built from 19 residues. Germline assignment: CDR1 SGHNT and CDR2 YYREEE (reference sequence). J lost 1 base, V lost 4 bases, and 9 bases had no gene match. This chain's CDR3 is CASSQPGTSGRARTDTQYF. CDR3 nucleotide sequence: TGTGCCAGCAGCCAACCCGGGACTAGCGGGAGGGCACGCACAGATACGCAGTATTTT.

The chain is built from TRBV27 and TRBJ1-2; 8 positions match TRBD1. J gave up 6 bases and V 7 bases, and 7 bases lay outside the gene matches. The CDR3 extends over 13 amino acids. Germline V gene sequence: CDR1 MNHEY, CDR2 SMNVEV (reference sequence). The DNA for the CDR3 is TGTGCCAGCACCAGGACAGGGATGCATGGCTACACCTTC. Translated, it gives CASTRTGMHGYTF.

V gene TRBV27 combines with J gene TRBJ1-2; 7 nucleotides match TRBD1. The germline CDR1 and CDR2 sequences are MNHEY and SMNVEV (reference sequence). V dropped 6 bases and J dropped 7; count of bases not matched to a gene: 14. The CDR3 consists of 15 residues. CDR3 nucleotide sequence: TGTGCCAGCAGGGCAGGGGGAATTAGGATTCGTGGCTACACCTTC. The encoded protein is CASRAGGIRIRGYTF.

The V and J genes are TRBV5-1 and TRBJ2-1; the D gene is possibly TRBD2 (6 bases). V lost 0 bases, J lost 2 bases, and 9 bases lay in between. This CDR3 spans 15 amino acids. Germline V lookup: CDR1 SGHRS, CDR2 YFSETQ. CDR3 bases: TGCGCCAGCAGCTTGGATAGCGGAGCCTACAATGAGCAGTTCTTC. Its protein product is CASSLDSGAYNEQFF.

The CDR3 DNA sequence: TGTGCCAGCACTAACGGAGAGACCCAGTACTTC. Amino acid sequence: CASTNGETQYF. The genes are TRBV6-6 and TRBJ2-5, with unresolved D. This CDR3 has 11 amino acids. V was trimmed by 7 bases and J by 4 bases, leaving 7 bases between them. The germline V gene encodes CDR1 MNHNY and CDR2 SVGAGI (reference sequence).

This clone was seen a single time. The genes are TRBV7-2 and TRBJ1-1; unclear D gene. The CDR3 sequence is 13 residues long. Trimming took off 5 bases at V and 1 base at J, with 8 bases between the two ends. Germline V gives CDR1 SGHTA, CDR2 FQGNSA. The CDR3 spells CASSTAGNTEAFF. In DNA, the CDR3 is TGTGCCAGCAGCACCGCAGGGAACACTGAAGCTTTCTTT.